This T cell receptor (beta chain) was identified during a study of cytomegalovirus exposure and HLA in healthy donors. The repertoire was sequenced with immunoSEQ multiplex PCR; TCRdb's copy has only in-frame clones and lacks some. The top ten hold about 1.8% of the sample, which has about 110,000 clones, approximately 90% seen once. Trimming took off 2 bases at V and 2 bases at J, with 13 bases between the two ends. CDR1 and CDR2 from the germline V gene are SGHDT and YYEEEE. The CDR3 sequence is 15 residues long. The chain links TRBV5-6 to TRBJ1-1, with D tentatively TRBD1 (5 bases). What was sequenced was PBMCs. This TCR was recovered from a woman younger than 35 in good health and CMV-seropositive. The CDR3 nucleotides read TGTGCCAGCAGCTTTACAGGTGGTGCCAACACTGAAGCTTTCTTT. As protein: CASSFTGGANTEAFF.